This TCR beta chain was captured in a study of T-cell reconstitution after alpha-beta-depleted transplantation in children (dated by TCRdb to about 2016). For the wider study: Using TCR repertoire profiling, the study followed T-cell immune reconstitution in a quantitative way in children after TCRalphabeta/CD19-depleted allogeneic hematopoietic cell transplantation.

V and J are truncated by 0 bases and 11 bases respectively, leaving an intervening sequence of 8 bases. Reading from cysteine to phenylalanine, the CDR3 counts 11 amino acids. Left in the record is the CDR3 DNA by itself, 33 bases read in frame from the first base. As encoded in the germline V gene (reference sequence), CDR1 is DFQATT while CDR2 is SNEGSKA. Receptor amplification or capture employed PCR. The instrument was an Illumina HiSeq 2500. Molecular barcoding was employed in the preparation of TCR libraries, with unique molecular identifiers being used to normalize TCRbeta repertoire quantification. TCRdb applied fastp at Q25 and MiXCR to the public reads, then kept only in-frame beta chains. Entries are consolidated by CDR3 protein sequence, retaining the most common genes and DNA. For this sample there are almost 500,000 distinct CDR3 sequences; around 12% appear just once. In total, the top ten clones hold about 5.6% of the sample.

This clonotype was seen more than once but under ten times. Its target antigen remains unknown. No clone much larger than this one lies a single base away; base qualities are absent. This clonotype originated in a human donor who donated a stem cell graft to a child with combined immunodeficiency. The specimen comprised PBMCs from the stem cell graft donor, sampled from the stem cell graft. The sequence joins TRBV20-1 to TRBJ1-5; the D gene remains uncertain. CDR3 protein: CSARDGRAQHF. The DNA reads as follows: TGCAGTGCTAGAGATGGGAGGGCCCAGCATTTT.